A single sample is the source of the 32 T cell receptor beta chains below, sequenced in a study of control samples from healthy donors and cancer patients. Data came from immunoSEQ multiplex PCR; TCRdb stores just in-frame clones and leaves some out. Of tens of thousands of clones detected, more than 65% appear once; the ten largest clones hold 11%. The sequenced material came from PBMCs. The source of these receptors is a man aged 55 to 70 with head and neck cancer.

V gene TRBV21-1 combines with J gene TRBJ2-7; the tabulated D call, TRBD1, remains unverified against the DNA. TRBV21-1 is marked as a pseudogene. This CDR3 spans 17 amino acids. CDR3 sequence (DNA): TGTGCCAGCACCTTCCCTGATTTTGACAGGGGGCGCAGCGAGCAGTACTTC. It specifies CASTFPDFDRGRSEQYF.

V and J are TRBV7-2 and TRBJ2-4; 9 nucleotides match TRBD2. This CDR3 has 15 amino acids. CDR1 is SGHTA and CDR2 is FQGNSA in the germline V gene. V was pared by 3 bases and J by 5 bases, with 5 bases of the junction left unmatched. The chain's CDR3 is CASSLTSGAQNIQYF. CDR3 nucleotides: TGTGCCAGCAGCTTGACTAGCGGAGCTCAAAACATTCAGTACTTC.

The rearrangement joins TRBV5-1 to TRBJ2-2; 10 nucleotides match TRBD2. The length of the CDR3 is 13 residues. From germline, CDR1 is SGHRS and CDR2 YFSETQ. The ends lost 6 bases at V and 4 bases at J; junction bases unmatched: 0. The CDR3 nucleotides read TGCGCCAGCACTAGCGGGGGCACCGGGGAGCTGTTTTTT. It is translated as CASTSGGTGELFF.

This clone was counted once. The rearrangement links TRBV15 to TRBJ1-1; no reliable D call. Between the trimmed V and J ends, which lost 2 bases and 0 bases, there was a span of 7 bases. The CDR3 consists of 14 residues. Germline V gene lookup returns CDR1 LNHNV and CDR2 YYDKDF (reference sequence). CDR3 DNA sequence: TGTGCCACCAGCAGACGGGGAATGAACACTGAAGCTTTCTTT. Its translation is CATSRRGMNTEAFF.

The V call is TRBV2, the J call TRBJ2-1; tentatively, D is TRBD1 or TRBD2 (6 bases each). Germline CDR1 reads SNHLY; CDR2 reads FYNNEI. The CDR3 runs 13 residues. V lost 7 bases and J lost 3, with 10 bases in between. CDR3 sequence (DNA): TGTGCCAGCAAGGGGGGCTTCTACAATGAGCAGTTCTTC. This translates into CASKGGFYNEQFF.

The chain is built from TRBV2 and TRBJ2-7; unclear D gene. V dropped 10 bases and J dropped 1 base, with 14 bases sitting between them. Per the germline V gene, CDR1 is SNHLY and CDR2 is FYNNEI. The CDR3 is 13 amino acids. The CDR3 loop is CATSLYSSYEQYF. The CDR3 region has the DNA TGTGCCACCAGCTTATATTCTTCCTACGAGCAGTACTTC.

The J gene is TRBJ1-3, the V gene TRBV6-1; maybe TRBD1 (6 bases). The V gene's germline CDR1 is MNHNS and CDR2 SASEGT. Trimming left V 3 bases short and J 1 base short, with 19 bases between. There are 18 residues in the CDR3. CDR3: CASSDYVGGLGSGNTIYF. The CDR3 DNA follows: TGTGCCAGCAGTGATTACGTCGGGGGGCTCGGGTCTGGAAACACCATATATTTT.

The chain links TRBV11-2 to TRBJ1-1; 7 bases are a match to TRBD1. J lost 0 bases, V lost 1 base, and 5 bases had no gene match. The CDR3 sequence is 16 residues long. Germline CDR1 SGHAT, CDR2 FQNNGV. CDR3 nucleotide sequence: TGTGCCAGCAGCTTAGGGCCGGGACAGATGAACACTGAAGCTTTCTTT. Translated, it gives CASSLGPGQMNTEAFF.

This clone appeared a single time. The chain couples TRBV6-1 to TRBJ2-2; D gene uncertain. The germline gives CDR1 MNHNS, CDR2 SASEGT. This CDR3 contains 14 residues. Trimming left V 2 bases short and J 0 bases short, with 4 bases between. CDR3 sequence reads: CASSEQPNTGELFF. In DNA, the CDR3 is TGTGCCAGCAGTGAACAGCCGAACACCGGGGAGCTGTTTTTT.

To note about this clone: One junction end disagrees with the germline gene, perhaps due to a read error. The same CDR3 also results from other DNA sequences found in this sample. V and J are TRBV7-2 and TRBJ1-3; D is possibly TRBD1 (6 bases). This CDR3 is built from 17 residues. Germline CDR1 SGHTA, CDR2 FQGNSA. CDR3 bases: TGCGCCAGCAGCCGGGCGGGGGGGGCTACTTCTGGAAACACCATATATTTT. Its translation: CASSRAGGATSGNTIYF.

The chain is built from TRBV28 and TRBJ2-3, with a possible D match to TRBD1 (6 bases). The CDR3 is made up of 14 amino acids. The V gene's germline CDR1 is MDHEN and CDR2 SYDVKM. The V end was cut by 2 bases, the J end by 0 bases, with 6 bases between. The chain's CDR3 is CASSLTGSTDTQYF. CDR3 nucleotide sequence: TGTGCCAGCAGTTTAACAGGGAGCACAGATACGCAGTATTTT.

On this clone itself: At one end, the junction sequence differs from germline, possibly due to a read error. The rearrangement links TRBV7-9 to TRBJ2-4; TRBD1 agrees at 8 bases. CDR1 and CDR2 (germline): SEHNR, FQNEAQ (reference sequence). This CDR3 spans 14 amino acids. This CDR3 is CVSSLGQGFIIQYF. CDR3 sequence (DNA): TGTGTCAGCAGCCTAGGACAGGGATTTATCATTCAGTACTTC.

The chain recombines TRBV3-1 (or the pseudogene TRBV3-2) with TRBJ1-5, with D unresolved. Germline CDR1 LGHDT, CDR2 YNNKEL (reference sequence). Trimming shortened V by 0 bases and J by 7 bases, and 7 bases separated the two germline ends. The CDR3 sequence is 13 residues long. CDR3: CASSQDAGQPQHF. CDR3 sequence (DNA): TGTGCCAGCAGCCAAGATGCCGGACAGCCCCAGCATTTT.

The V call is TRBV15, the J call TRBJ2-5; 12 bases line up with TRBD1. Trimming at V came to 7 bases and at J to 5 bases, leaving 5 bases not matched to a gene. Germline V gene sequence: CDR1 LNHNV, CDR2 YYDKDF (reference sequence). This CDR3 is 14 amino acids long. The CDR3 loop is CATKPGQGAETQYF. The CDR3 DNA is TGTGCCACCAAACCGGGACAGGGGGCGGAGACCCAGTACTTC.

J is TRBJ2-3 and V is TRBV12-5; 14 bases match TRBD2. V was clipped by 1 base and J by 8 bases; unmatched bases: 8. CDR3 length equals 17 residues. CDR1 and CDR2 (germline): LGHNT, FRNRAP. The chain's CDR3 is CASGLGGLAGEAGTQYF. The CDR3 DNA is TGTGCTAGTGGTTTGGGGGGACTAGCGGGAGAGGCTGGTACGCAGTATTTT.

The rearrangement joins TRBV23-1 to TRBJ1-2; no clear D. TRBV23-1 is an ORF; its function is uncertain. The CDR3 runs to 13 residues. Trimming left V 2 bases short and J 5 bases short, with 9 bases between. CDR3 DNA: TGCGCCAGCAGTCAAATTCAAAGGTATGGCTACACCTTC. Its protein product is CASSQIQRYGYTF.

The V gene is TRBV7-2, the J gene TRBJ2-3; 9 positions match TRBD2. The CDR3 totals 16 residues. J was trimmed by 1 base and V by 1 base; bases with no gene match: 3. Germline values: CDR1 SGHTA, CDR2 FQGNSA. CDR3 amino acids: CASSLVAGGGTDTQYF. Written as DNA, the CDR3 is TGTGCCAGCAGCTTAGTGGCGGGGGGGGGCACAGATACGCAGTATTTT.

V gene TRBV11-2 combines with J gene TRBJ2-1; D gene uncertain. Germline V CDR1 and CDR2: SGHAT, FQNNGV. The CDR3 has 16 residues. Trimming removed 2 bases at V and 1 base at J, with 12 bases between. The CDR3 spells CASSLTLIGSYNEQFF. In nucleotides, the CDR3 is TGTGCCAGCAGCTTAACCCTGATAGGGTCCTACAATGAGCAGTTCTTC.

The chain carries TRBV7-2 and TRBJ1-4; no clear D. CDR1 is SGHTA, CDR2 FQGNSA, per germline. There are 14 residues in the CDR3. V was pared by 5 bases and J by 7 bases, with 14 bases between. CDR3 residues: CASSPPGRTEKLFF. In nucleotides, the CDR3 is TGTGCCAGCAGCCCACCTGGACGGACTGAAAAACTGTTTTTT.

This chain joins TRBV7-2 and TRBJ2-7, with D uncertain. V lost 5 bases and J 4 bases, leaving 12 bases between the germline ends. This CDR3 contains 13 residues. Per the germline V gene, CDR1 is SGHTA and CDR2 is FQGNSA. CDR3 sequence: CASSTPSGYEQYF. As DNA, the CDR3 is TGTGCCAGCAGCACCCCCTCTGGGTACGAGCAGTACTTC.

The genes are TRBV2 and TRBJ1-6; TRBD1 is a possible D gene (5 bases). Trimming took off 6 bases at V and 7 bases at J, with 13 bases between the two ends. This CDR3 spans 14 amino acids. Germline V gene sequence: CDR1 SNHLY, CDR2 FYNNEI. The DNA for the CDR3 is TGTGCCAGCAGAATCCGGGGCCTAAATTCACCCCTCCACTTT. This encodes CASRIRGLNSPLHF.

CDR3 sequence: CSAVQGRGTEAFF. CDR3 DNA sequence: TGCAGCGCGGTACAGGGGAGAGGCACTGAAGCTTTCTTT. The chain uses TRBV29-1 and TRBJ1-1; 7 nucleotides line up with TRBD1. Germline CDR1 and CDR2: SQVTM and ANQGSEA. This CDR3 is built from 13 residues. V shed 7 bases, J shed 4 bases, and the junction held 9 bases outside the gene matches.

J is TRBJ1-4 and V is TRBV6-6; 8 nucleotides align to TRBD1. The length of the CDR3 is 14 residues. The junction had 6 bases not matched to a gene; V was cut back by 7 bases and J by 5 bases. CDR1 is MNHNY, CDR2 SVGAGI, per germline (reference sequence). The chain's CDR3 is CASTSGQENEKLFF. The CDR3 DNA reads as TGTGCCAGCACATCGGGACAGGAGAATGAAAAACTGTTTTTT.

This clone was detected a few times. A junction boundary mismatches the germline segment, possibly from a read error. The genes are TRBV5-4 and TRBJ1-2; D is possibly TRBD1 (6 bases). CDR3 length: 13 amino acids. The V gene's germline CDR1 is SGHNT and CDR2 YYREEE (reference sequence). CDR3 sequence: CASTLGGTYGYTF. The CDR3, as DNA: TGTGCCAGCACCTTGGGGGGCACCTATGGCTACACCTTC.

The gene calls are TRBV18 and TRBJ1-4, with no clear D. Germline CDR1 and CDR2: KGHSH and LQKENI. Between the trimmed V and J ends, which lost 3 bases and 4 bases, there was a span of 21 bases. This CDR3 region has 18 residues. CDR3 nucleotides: TGTGCCAGCTCACCGCAACCACGGGCAACAGCTTATAATGAAAAACTGTTTTTT. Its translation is CASSPQPRATAYNEKLFF.

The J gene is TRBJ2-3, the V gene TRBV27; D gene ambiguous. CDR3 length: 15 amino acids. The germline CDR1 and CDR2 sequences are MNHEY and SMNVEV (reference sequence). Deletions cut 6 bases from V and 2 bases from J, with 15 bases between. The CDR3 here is CASRTVVGHTDTQYF. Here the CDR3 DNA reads TGTGCCAGCAGGACCGTAGTCGGTCACACAGATACGCAGTATTTT.

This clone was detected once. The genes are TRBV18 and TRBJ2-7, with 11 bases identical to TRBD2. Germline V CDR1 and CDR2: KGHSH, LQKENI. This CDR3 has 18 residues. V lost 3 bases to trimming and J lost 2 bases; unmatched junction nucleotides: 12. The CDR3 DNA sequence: TGTGCCAGCTCACCGGTAGTCACTAGCGGGAGAGGGGCCTACGAGCAGTACTTC. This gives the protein CASSPVVTSGRGAYEQYF.

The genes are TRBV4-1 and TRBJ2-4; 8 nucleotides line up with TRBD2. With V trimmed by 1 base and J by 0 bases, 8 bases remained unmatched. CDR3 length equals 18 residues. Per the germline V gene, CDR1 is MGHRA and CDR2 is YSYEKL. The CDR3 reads CASSQAGGARKAKNIQYF. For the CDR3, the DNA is TGCGCCAGCAGCCAAGCCGGGGGGGCCAGAAAAGCCAAAAACATTCAGTACTTC.

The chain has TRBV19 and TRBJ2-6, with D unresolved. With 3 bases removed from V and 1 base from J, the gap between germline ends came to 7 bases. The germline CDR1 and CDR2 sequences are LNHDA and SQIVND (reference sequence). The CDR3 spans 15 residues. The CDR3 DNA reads TGTGCCAGTAGTATGGCGCTGTCTGGGGCCAACGTCCTGACTTTC. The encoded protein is CASSMALSGANVLTF. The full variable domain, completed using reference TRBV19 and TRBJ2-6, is DGGITQSPKYLFRKEGQNVTLSCEQNLNHDAMYWYRQDPGQGLRLIYYSQIVNDFQKGDIAEGYSVSREKKESFPLTVTSAQKNPTAFYLCASSMALSGANVLTFGAGSRLTVL.

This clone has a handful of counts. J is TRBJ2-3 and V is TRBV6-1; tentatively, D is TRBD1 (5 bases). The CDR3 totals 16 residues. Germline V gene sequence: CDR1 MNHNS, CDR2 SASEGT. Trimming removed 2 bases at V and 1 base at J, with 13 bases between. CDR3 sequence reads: CASSERWGGGTDTQYF. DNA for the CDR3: TGTGCCAGCAGTGAAAGGTGGGGCGGCGGCACAGATACGCAGTATTTT.

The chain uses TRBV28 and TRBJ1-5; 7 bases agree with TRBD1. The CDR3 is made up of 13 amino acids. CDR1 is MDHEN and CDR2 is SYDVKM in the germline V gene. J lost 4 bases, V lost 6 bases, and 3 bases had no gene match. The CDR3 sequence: CASSRDRNQPQHF. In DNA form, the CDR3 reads TGTGCCAGCAGCAGGGACAGAAATCAGCCCCAGCATTTT. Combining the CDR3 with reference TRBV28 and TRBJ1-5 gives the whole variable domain DVKVTQSSRYLVKRTGEKVFLECVQDMDHENMFWYRQDPGLGLRLIYFSYDVKMKEKGDIPEGYSVSREKKERFSLILESASTNQTSMYLCASSRDRNQPQHFGDGTRLSIL.

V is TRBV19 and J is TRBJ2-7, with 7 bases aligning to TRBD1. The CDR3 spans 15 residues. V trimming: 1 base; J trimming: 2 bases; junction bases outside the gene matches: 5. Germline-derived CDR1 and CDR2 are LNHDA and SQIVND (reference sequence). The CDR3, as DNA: TGTGCCAGTAGTATAGCCGGGACAGTTACCTACGAGCAGTACTTC. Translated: CASSIAGTVTYEQYF.